This T cell receptor beta chain came from a study of blood T cell repertoires in COVID-19. Study overall: PBMCs, B-cell-depleted T cells, or T cells provided the cDNA or gDNA that made up the material.

In the authors' workflow: Amplification of reference gene primers was used by the study to estimate nucleated cell counts. The repertoire was sequenced with immunoSEQ multiplex PCR; TCRdb's copy has only in-frame clones and lacks some. V, J and clone size are those of that table, while D and trimming were read from the DNA. The sample yields fewer than 400,000 clones, around 83% seen once. The CDR3 is made up of 13 amino acids. In germline, CDR1 is MNHEY, CDR2 SMNVEV (reference sequence). V lost 2 bases, J lost 6 bases, and 11 bases lay in between. This receptor was taken from a man aged 30 to 39 with active or convalescent COVID-19. The sample taken for sequencing was peripheral blood. The rearrangement links TRBV27 to TRBJ2-7; D is ambiguous. The CDR3 DNA is TGTGCCAGCAGTTTAACGAGTTCGAGCGAGCAGTACTTC. This codes for CASSLTSSSEQYF.